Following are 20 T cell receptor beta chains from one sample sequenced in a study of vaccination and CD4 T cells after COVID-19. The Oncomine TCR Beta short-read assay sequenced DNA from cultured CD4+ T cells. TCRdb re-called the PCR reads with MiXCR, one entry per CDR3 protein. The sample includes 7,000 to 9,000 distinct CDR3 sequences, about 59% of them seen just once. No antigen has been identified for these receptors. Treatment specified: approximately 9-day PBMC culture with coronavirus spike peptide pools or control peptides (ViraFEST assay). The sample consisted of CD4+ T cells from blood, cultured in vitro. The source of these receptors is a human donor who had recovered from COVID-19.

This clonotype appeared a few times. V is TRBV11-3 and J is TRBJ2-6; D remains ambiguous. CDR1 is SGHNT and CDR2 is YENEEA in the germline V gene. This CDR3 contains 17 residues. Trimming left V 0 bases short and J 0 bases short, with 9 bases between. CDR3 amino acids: CASSLEAVVSGANVLTF. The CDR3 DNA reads TGTGCCAGCAGCTTAGAGGCCGTCGTCTCTGGGGCCAACGTCCTGACTTTC. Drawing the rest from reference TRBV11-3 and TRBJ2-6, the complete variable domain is EAGVVQSPRYKIIEKKQPVAFWCNPISGHNTLYWYLQNLGQGPELLIRYENEEAVDDSQLPKDRFSAERLKGVDSTLKIQPAELGDSAVYLCASSLEAVVSGANVLTFGAGSRLTVL.

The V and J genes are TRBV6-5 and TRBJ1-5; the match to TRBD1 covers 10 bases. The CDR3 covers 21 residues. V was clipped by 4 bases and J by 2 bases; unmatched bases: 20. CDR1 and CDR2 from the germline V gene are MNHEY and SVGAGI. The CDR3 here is CASSSLGYQTGGLRGNQPQHF. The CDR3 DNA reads TGTGCCAGCAGTTCACTCGGTTACCAGACAGGGGGCTTAAGAGGCAATCAGCCCCAGCATTTT.

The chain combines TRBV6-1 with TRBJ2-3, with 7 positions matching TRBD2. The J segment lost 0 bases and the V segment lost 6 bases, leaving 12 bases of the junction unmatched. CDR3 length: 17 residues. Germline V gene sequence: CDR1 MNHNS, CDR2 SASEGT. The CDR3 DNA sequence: TGTGCCAGCAGCGATATACCGGGACTAACAAGCACAGATACGCAGTATTTT. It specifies CASSDIPGLTSTDTQYF.

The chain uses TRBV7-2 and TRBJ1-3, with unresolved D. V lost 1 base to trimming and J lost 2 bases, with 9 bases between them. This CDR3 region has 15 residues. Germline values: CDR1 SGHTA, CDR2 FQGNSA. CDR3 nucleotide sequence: TGTGCCAGCAGCTTAGTGGCAGGACCTGGAAACACCATATATTTT. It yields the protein CASSLVAGPGNTIYF.

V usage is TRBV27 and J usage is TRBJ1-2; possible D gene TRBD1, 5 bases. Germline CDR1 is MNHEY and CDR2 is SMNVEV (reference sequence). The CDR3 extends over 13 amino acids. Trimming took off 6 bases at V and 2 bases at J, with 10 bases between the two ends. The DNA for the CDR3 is TGTGCCAGCAGGCGTGACAGAAACTATGGCTACACCTTC. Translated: CASRRDRNYGYTF.

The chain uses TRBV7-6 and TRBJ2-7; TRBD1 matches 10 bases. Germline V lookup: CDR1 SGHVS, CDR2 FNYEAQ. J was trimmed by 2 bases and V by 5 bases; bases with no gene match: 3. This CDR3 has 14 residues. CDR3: CASSPGTGAYEQYF. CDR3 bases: TGTGCCAGCAGCCCCGGGACAGGGGCCTACGAGCAGTACTTC. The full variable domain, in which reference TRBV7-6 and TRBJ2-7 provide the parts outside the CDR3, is GAGVSQSPRYKVTKRGQDVALRCDPISGHVSLYWYRQALGQGPEFLTYFNYEAQQDKSGLPNDRFSAERPEGSISTLTIQRTEQRDSAMYRCASSPGTGAYEQYFGPGTRLTVT.

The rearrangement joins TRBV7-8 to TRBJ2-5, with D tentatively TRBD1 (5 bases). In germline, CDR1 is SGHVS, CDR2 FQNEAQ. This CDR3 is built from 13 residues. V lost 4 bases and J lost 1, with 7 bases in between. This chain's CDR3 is CASSSTAQETQYF. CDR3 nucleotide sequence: TGTGCCAGCAGCTCGACAGCCCAAGAGACCCAGTACTTC.

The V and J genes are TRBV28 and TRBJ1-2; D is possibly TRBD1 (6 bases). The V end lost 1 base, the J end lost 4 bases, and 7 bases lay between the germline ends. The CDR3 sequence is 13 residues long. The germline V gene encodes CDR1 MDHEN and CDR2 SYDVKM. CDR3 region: CASSLSGAYGYTF. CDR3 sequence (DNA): TGTGCCAGCAGTTTATCGGGGGCCTATGGCTACACCTTC.

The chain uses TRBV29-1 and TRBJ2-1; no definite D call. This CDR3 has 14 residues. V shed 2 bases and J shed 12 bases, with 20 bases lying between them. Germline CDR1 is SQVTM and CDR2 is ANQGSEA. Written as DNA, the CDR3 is TGCAGCGTTGAAATTGGTGTAGGCAGCCCCTCGCAGTTCTTC. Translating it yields CSVEIGVGSPSQFF.

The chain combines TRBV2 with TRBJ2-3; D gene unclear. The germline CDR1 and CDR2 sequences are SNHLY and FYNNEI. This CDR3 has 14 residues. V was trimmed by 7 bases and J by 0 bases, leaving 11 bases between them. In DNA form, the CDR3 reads TGTGCCAGCAACCGAATGACTAGCACAGATACGCAGTATTTT. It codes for CASNRMTSTDTQYF. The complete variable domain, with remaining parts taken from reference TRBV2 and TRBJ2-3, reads EPEVTQTPSHQVTQMGQEVILRCVPISNHLYFYWYRQILGQKVEFLVSFYNNEISEKSEIFDDQFSVERPDGSNFTLKIRSTKLEDSAMYFCASNRMTSTDTQYFGPGTRLTVL.

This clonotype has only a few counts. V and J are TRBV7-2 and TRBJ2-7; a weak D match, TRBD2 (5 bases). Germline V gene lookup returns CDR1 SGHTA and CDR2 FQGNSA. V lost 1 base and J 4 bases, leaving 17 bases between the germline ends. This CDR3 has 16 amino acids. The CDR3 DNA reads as TGTGCCAGCAGCTTAGGTCCGGGAACAATACCATACGAGCAGTACTTC. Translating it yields CASSLGPGTIPYEQYF. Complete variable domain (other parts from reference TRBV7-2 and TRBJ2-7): GAGVSQSPSNKVTEKGKDVELRCDPISGHTALYWYRQSLGQGLEFLIYFQGNSAPDKSGLPSDRFSAERTGGSVSTLTIQRTQQEDSAVYLCASSLGPGTIPYEQYFGPGTRLTVT.

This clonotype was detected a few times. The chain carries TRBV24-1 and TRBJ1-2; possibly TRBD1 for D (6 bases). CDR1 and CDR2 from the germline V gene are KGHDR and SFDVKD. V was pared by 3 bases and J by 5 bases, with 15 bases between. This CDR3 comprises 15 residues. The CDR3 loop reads CATSDGSRGIYGYTF. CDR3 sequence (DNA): TGTGCCACCAGTGATGGGTCGAGGGGGATTTATGGCTACACCTTC.

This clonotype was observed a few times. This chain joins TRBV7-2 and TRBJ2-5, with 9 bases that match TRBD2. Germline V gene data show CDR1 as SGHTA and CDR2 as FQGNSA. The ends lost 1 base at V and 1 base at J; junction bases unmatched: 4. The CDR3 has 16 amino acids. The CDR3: CASSLGVAGAQETQYF. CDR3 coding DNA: TGTGCCAGCAGCTTAGGGGTAGCGGGGGCCCAAGAGACCCAGTACTTC.

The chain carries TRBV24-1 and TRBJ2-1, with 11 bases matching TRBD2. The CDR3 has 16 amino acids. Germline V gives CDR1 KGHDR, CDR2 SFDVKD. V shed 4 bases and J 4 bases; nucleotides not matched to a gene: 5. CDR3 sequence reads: CATSDSSGRTYNEQFF. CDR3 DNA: TGTGCCACCAGTGACTCTAGCGGGAGGACTTACAATGAGCAGTTCTTC.

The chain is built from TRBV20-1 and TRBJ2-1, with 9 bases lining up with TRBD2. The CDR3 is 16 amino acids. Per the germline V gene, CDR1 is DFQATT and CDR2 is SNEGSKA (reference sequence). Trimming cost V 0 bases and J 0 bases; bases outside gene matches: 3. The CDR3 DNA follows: TGCAGTGCTAGAGACCATAGCGGGAGCTCCTACAATGAGCAGTTCTTC. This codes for CSARDHSGSSYNEQFF.

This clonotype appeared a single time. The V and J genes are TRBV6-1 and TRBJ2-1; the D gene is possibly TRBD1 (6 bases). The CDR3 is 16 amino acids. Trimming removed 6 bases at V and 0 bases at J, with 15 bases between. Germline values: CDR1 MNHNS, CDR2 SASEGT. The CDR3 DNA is TGTGCCAGCAGAGGGGGTAGCGCCTCCTCCTACAATGAGCAGTTCTTC. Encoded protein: CASRGGSASSYNEQFF.

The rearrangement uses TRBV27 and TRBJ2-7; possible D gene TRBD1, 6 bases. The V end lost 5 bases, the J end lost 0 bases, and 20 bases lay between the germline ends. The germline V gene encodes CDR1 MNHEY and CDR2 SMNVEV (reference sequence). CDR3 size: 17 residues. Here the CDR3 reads CASSKRGVGTNSYEQYF. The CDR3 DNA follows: TGTGCCAGCAGTAAAAGGGGAGTCGGGACAAACTCCTACGAGCAGTACTTC.

CDR3: CASSKTSGSYNEQFF. DNA for the CDR3: TGTGCCAGCAGTAAAACTAGCGGCTCCTACAATGAGCAGTTCTTC. The chain is built from TRBV2 and TRBJ2-1; 8 positions agree with TRBD2. V lost 5 bases to trimming and J lost 0 bases; unmatched junction nucleotides: 3. Germline V lookup: CDR1 SNHLY, CDR2 FYNNEI. The CDR3 totals 15 residues. The complete variable domain, with remaining parts taken from reference TRBV2 and TRBJ2-1, reads EPEVTQTPSHQVTQMGQEVILRCVPISNHLYFYWYRQILGQKVEFLVSFYNNEISEKSEIFDDQFSVERPDGSNFTLKIRSTKLEDSAMYFCASSKTSGSYNEQFFGPGTRLTVL.

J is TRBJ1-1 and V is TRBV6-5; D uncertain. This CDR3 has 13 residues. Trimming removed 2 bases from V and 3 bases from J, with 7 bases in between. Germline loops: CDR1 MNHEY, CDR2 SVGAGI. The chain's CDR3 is CASSYPEYTEAFF. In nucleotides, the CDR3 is TGTGCCAGCAGTTACCCAGAGTACACTGAAGCTTTCTTT.

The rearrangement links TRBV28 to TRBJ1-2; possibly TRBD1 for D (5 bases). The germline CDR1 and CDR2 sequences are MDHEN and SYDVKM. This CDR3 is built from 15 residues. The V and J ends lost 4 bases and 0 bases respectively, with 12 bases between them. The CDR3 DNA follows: TGTGCCAGCAGTTCGGGGCCCCTAGCTAACTATGGCTACACCTTC. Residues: CASSSGPLANYGYTF.